Included here is one TCR beta chain sequence, with context. What antigen it recognizes has not been identified. There are no base qualities to consult, and no much larger clone falls within one base. The sample belongs to a study of control samples from healthy donors and cancer patients (dated by TCRdb to the early 2020s). The library was made by the immunoSEQ multiplex PCR assay. Entries here come from immuneACCESS through TCRdb and include only in-frame sequences with V and J called. Some clones fail to appear in such tables; in the studies checked, an unresolved V gene covers under half of the shortfall, and the cause of the remainder is unknown. This sample comprises about 270,000 clones, approximately 80% of them detected only once. The leading ten clones occupy roughly 14% of the sample. Deletion took 0 bases off V and 4 bases off J, with a span of 12 bases between the germline ends. CDR1 LGHDT and CDR2 YNNKEL were looked up in the germline V gene (reference sequence). Inclusive of the bounding cysteine and phenylalanine, the CDR3 is 15 residues long. The DNA shown is the 45-base CDR3, in frame from base 1.

Recombination connected TRBV3-1 (or the pseudogene TRBV3-2) to TRBJ1-2; a tentative D match to TRBD1 spans 6 bases. Specimen: PBMCs. This clonotype originated in a woman aged 55-69 years with lung cancer. The CDR3 protein sequence reads: CASSQDHQGRYGYTF. The bases read TGTGCCAGCAGCCAAGATCATCAGGGGCGCTATGGCTACACCTTC.